This T cell receptor beta chain was observed in a study of molecular identifiers for immune sequencing clone quantification. Study-wide context: Replicate experiments took RNA from roughly 20,000 or 100,000 naive CD8 cells, divided it five ways and sequenced four.

This clonotype occurred a few times. Sorting was used to obtain naive CD8 T cells (CD8+CD4-CCR7+CD45RA+). Preparation of the bulk TCR libraries relied on previously described methods and listed TCR primers. One entry per CDR3 protein results from TCRdb running MiXCR on the PCR reads. The table shows approximately 630,000 distinct CDR3 sequences, with 25% occurring only once. Germline V gene sequence: CDR1 MNHEY, CDR2 SVGEGT. The V segment lost 1 base and the J segment 2 bases; nucleotides outside the gene matches: 7. The CDR3 has 17 amino acids. The TCR was taken from a human donor in good health. Some libraries in this study had Jurkat cell RNA spiked in. The chain couples TRBV6-2 or TRBV6-3 to TRBJ2-7, with TRBD1 identical over 11 bases. The specimen was naive CD8+ T cells from blood, with Jurkat cell RNA spiked in. Subset defined: FACS-sorted CD8+CD4-CCR7+CD45RA+ naive T cells. DNA of the CDR3: TGTGCCAGCAGTTACTTCCCCGGGGACAGGGGGGCCTACGAGCAGTACTTC. Its protein product is CASSYFPGDRGAYEQYF.